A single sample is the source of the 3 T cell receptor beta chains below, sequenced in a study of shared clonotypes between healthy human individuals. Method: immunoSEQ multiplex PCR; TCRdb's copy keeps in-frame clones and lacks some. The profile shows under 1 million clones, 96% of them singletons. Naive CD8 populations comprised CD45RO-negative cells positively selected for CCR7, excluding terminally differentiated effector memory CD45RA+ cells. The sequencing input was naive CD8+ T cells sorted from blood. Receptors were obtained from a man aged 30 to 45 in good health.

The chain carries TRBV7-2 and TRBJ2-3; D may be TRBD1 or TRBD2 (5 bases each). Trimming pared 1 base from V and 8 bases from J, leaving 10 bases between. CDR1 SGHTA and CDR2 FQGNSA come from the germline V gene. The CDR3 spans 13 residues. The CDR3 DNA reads TGTGCCAGCAGCTTAGGAGGGGTTGCTACGCAGTATTTT. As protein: CASSLGGVATQYF.

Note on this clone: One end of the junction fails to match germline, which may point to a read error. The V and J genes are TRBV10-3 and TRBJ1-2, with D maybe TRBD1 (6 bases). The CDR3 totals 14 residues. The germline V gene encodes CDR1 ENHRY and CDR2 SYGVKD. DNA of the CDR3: TGTGCCAGCAGTTCTGGACAGAATAACTATGGCTACACCTTC. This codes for CASSSGQNNYGYTF.

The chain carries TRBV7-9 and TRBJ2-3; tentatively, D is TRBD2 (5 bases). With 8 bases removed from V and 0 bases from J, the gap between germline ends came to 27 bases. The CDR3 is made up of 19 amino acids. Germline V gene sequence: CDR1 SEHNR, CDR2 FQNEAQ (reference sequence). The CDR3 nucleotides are TGTGCCAGCCTCCCGTCGGCTACGAGGGAAGACGCTAGCACAGATACGCAGTATTTT. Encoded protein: CASLPSATREDASTDTQYF.